What follows is one T cell receptor (beta chain) and its context. The V gene's germline CDR1 is SGHNT and CDR2 YYREEE (reference sequence). The CDR3 runs to 17 residues. V was pared by 0 bases and J by 5 bases, with 8 bases of the junction left unmatched. Here immunoSEQ multiplex PCR was the method, and the copy in TCRdb shows in-frame clones only, minus some. The sample consists of 68,000 or so clones, about four fifths of them appearing once. This sample stems from a study of OX40 agonist ivuxolimab in advanced cancers. Across the whole study: Patients enrolled in dose escalation were diagnosed with hepatocellular carcinoma, melanoma, renal cell or head and neck cancer. Cohort: roughly 80% men, mean age about 60, aged roughly 23 to 79.

Here the sequenced sample was CD4+ or CD8+ T cells sorted from blood, taken in a trial of the OX40 agonist ivuxolimab. The source of this sequence is an adult with an advanced solid tumor such as melanoma, head and neck, liver or kidney cancer. The chain uses TRBV5-4 and TRBJ2-4, with 10 bases aligning to TRBD2. CDR3 nucleotide sequence: TGTGCCAGCAGCTTGGGGGTAGCGGGGGGTCTTCAAAACATTCAGTACTTC. Amino acid sequence: CASSLGVAGGLQNIQYF.